What follows describes a single T cell receptor (beta chain). No antigen is known for it. The entry originates in a study of blood T cells in healthy people across ages. Study in general: Template-switching capture recovered about one barcoded beta molecule per two T cells.

The germline V gene encodes CDR1 SEHNR and CDR2 FQNEAQ (reference sequence). V lost 4 bases to trimming and J lost 2 bases; unmatched junction nucleotides: 7. This CDR3 spans 15 amino acids. It was with a sample-barcoded 5' primer and a J-beta primer mix that a second PCR of about 6 to 11 cycles was run. In TCRdb, the 5' RACE reads were re-called with MiXCR into one record per CDR3 protein. The sample lists 1,100,000 or so distinct CDR3 sequences, 45% occurring once. Study-wide findings and caveats: Versus aged donors, long-lived donors had higher diversity and more naive CD4+ cells. Age advanced and TCR beta diversity per million T cells fell, roughly linearly. There was no known CMV status for donors, so expanded clonotype changes were possibly confounded.

The sequence was collected from a woman aged 60-75 years in good health. V is TRBV7-9 and J is TRBJ2-7; 8 bases fit TRBD2. Sequenced material: blood. The CDR3 protein is CASSSTGGPPYEQYF. In nucleotides, the CDR3 is TGTGCCAGCAGCTCCACGGGGGGGCCCCCCTACGAGCAGTACTTC. Looking up the rest from reference TRBV7-9 and TRBJ2-7 gives the full variable domain: DTGVSQNPRHKITKRGQNVTFRCDPISEHNRLYWYRQTLGQGPEFLTYFQNEAQLEKSRLLSDRFSAERPKGSFSTLEIQRTEQGDSAMYLCASSSTGGPPYEQYFGPGTRLTVT.